The subject of this entry is one T cell receptor (beta chain). Mismatch with germline at one junction end may stem from a read error. This record belongs to a study of blood T cells in healthy people across ages. Through a sample-barcoded 5' primer and a J-beta primer mix, a second PCR was run for about 6 to 11 cycles. Each single sample gave us at least 3 million CDR3-containing paired-end reads. In TCRdb, the 5' RACE reads were re-called with MiXCR into one record per CDR3 protein. The table records 1.5 million to 2 million distinct CDR3 sequences, approximately 28% of them present only once. Per sample, no less than 5.5 micrograms of total RNA were extracted. The CDR3 is made up of 13 amino acids.

Sequencing was done on a sample of blood. This clonotype was obtained from a woman in her twenties or thirties in good health. The rearrangement uses TRBV12-3 or TRBV12-4 and TRBJ1-1; 7 bases map to TRBD1. CDR3 sequence: CASSNRDSPEVFF. The CDR3 DNA reads as TGTGCCAGCAGTAACCGGGACAGCCCTGAAGTTTTCTTT.